This TCR beta chain derives from a study of identical twins. Unique molecular identifiers were present on cDNA, and template switching added a universal primer site. TCRdb fed the 5' RACE reads into MiXCR, producing one record per CDR3 protein. The sample holds under 800,000 distinct CDR3 sequences, around 20% seen once. Germline loops: CDR1 LGHNA, CDR2 YSLEER. Trimming stripped 1 base from V and 2 bases from J, with 11 bases between. This CDR3 spans 16 amino acids. This clonotype was seen only a few times. The sample was also linked to a second study, of T cells expressing NK-cell markers. That source adds: It was sorted CD3+CD56-NKG2C+, CD3+CD56+NKG2C- and CD3+CD56+NKG2C+ T cells that provided the TCR beta repertoires.

The clonotype originates from a young woman in good health. Sequencing was done on a sample of PBMCs. The chain combines TRBV4-3 with TRBJ2-2; D is unclear. CDR3: CASSQGFEQNTGELFF. Here the CDR3 DNA reads TGCGCCAGCAGCCAAGGTTTCGAGCAAAACACCGGGGAGCTGTTTTTT.